This entry is about one TCR beta chain. This clone was counted once. Its antigen is unknown. No base-level quality is on record; no much larger clone is a single base apart. The collaborating institutions used their own protocols to collect whole blood in K2EDTA tubes. For TCRbeta analysis, collaborators shipped samples in one of three forms: frozen whole blood, isolated PBMCs, or DNA extracted from either of those sample types. Reading the germline V gene gives CDR1 MNHEY and CDR2 SVGEGT. Ends trimmed: V by 2 bases, J by 5 bases; bases unmatched to a gene: 21. The CDR3 runs 20 residues from the cysteine to the phenylalanine. Just the 60-base CDR3 DNA is kept, in frame starting at base 1. TCRbeta CDR3 regions were amplified from genomic DNA by means of the immunoSEQ Assay, a bias-controlled multiplex PCR. The original pipeline was this. Nucleated cell counts per sample were estimated from amplification of reference gene primers within the assay. Sequence reads were collapsed and filtered to measure the absolute abundance of every unique TCRbeta CDR3 rearrangement. Productive Simpson clonality was computed per sample as the square root of Simpson's diversity index over productive rearrangements. TCRdb took this table from immuneACCESS and kept in-frame rearrangements with V and J called. Such tables lack part of the clones; where checked against another copy, unresolved V genes explain under half of the gap, and the rest is unexplained. V, J and clone size were drawn from that table, and D and trimming were deduced from the DNA. In all, the sample holds 90,000 to 140,000 clones, and around 80% of those were seen once. The top ten clones comprise approximately 15% of the sample.

This sample is drawn from a study of blood T cell repertoires in COVID-19 (dated by TCRdb to 2020 to 2021). About the full investigation: Collaborator samples came from the United States, Italy and Spain and covered acute and convalescent phases of COVID-19. Nearly every sample came with metadata listing a de-identified subject ID, COVID-19 status, age in years and sex. Where available, HLA class I and class II types were obtained from metadata supplied by the sample provider rather than from assay-based typing. Subjects who had been exposed to COVID-19, were actively infected with it, or had recovered from it provided the deeply sampled blood TCRbeta repertoires that made up the dataset. A freely available public database, intended as a resource for researchers studying the immune response to SARS-CoV-2, is where the repertoires were released. The prospective study material was composed of cDNA or gDNA derived from T cells, B-cell-depleted T cells, or PBMCs. The samples were drawn from the first 160 participants of the ongoing ImmuneRACE study and from 950 to 1,500 subjects provided by 6 global collaborators.

Study-wide conclusions, independent of this receptor: Clinical and demographic metadata were provided uncurated, with the amount varying by source and participant.

The specimen was peripheral blood. The sequence came from a woman older than 75 with acute or convalescent COVID-19. The sequence joins TRBV6-2 or TRBV6-3 to TRBJ2-5; 9 central bases correspond to TRBD1. The nucleotide sequence is given as TGTGCCAGCAGTTACACGGACGGGACAGGGCTGGAGGGAACTTGGGAGACCCAGTACTTC. The translation is CASSYTDGTGLEGTWETQYF.